This paragraph covers one T cell receptor (beta chain) sequence. Its target is unknown. These data belong to a study of T cell responses to AZD1222 COVID-19 vaccine. Across the study: It was second doses at about 4 or about 12 weeks that were pooled. Study observations and caveats: AZD1222 recipients seropositive at baseline numbered only six or seven. Unmutated variant regions are reportedly targeted by nearly half of spike-specific TCRs.

This table comes from immunoSEQ multiplex PCR, and its TCRdb copy is limited to in-frame clones, with some not included. This table holds 90,000 to 150,000 clones, around 90% found once. This CDR3 has 15 residues. CDR1 SEHNR and CDR2 FQNEAQ come from the germline V gene (reference sequence). Deletions cut 5 bases from V and 8 bases from J, with 16 bases between. V gene TRBV7-9 combines with J gene TRBJ1-6, with D perhaps matching TRBD1 (5 bases). This receptor was taken from an adult in good health. The specimen was peripheral blood, collected on day 0 of AZD1222 vaccination. For the CDR3, the DNA is TGTGCCAGCAGCCCGAGGGGTACAGGTGATTCACCCCTCCACTTT. It specifies CASSPRGTGDSPLHF.